This TCR beta chain was profiled in a study of T-cell reconstitution after alpha-beta-depleted transplantation in children. Between the trimmed V and J ends, which lost 4 bases and 6 bases, there was a span of 7 bases. The CDR3 spans 13 residues. Germline V gene data show CDR1 as ENHRY and CDR2 as SYGVKD. This clonotype was detected ten times or more. Its antigen is unknown. Study-level findings and limits: The origin of high day-60 TCRbeta diversity in some patients lay in surviving recipient T cells and thymic progenitors. Expanded graft clones numbering several hundred reportedly gave rise to alpha-beta T cells about two months after transplant.

Unique molecular identifiers tagged the TCRbeta library. TCRdb used MiXCR to reprocess the PCR reads, holding one entry per CDR3 protein. The table shows some 830,000 distinct CDR3 sequences, with about 16% occurring only once. The rearrangement uses TRBV10-3 and TRBJ1-6; maybe TRBD1 (6 bases). The TCR originated in a male patient aged 10-17 years who had a stem cell transplant for acute lymphoblastic leukemia, so the T cells may come from the graft donor. This specimen consisted of PBMCs, mostly from graft donor cells, obtained 360 days after TCRalphabeta/CD19-depleted stem cell transplant. In DNA form, the CDR3 reads TGTGCCATCAGTGGGACAGTTAATTCACCCCTCCACTTT. Amino acids: CAISGTVNSPLHF.